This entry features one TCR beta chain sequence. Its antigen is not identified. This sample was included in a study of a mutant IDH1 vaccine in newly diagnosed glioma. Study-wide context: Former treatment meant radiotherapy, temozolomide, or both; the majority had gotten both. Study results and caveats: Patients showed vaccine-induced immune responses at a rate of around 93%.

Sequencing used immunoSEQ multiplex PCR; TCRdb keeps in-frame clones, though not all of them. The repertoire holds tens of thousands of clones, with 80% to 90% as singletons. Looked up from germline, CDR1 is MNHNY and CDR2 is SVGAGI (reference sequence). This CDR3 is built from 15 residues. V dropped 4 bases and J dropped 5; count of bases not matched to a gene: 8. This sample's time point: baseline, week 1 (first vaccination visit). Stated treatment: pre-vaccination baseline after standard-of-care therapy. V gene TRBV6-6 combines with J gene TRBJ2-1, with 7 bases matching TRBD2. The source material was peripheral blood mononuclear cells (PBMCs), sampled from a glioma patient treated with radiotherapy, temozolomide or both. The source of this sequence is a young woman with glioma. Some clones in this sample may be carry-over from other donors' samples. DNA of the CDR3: TGTGCCAGCAGTTTCCCCGGACGGGGGGACAATGAGCAGTTCTTC. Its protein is CASSFPGRGDNEQFF.